The clone carrying this T cell receptor (beta chain) was counted a few times. The whole isolated RNA underwent reverse transcription, so sequencing captured expressed TCRB transcripts. Assay used: immunoSEQ multiplex PCR; TCRdb lists only in-frame clones, some missing. The sample contains just over 150,000 clones, around 10% of which appear only once. The germline gives CDR1 KGHSH, CDR2 LQKENI. This CDR3 has 16 residues. V gave up 3 bases and J gave up 4 bases, with 18 bases separating them. The sample originates from a study of beta chain features in type 1 diabetes. Sequenced: central memory CD4+ T cells from blood. The sequence derives from a man aged 18 to 30 in good health. This sequence joins TRBV18 and TRBJ1-2; a possible D gene is TRBD1 (5 bases). The CDR3 loop reads CASSPLGTQVGYGYTF. CDR3 nucleotide sequence: TGTGCCAGCTCACCCCTGGGGACCCAAGTCGGCTATGGCTACACCTTC.